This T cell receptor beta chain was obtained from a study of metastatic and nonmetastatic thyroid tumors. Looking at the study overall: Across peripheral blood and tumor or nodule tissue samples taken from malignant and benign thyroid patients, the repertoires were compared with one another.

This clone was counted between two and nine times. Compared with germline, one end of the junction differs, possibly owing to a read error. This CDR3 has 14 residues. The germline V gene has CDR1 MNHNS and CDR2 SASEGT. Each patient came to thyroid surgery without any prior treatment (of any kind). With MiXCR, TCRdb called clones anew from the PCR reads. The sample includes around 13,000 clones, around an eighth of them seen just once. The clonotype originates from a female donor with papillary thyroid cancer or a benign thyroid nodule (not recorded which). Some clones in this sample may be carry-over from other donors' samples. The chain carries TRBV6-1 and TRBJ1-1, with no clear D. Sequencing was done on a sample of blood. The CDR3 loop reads CSSMPGRASTEAFF. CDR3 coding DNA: TGTTCCAGCATGCCGGGTCGAGCTAGCACTGAAGCTTTCTTT.